This T cell receptor beta chain was observed in a study of shared clonotypes between healthy human individuals. Data came from immunoSEQ multiplex PCR; TCRdb stores just in-frame clones and leaves some out. The sample lists 2.5 million or so clones, approximately 94% occurring once. CDR3 length equals 12 residues. The V end was cut by 5 bases, the J end by 2 bases, with 7 bases between. From germline, CDR1 is SGHAT and CDR2 FQDESV (reference sequence). V gene TRBV11-1 combines with J gene TRBJ2-7; D is tentatively TRBD1 or TRBD2 (5 bases each). The sequenced sample consisted of naive CD4+ T cells sorted from blood. Subset described: CD45RA+ positively selected. The TCR originated in a man younger than 30 in good health. The CDR3 region has the DNA TGTGCCAGCAGCCGGGACCCCTACGAGCAGTACTTC. This gives the protein CASSRDPYEQYF.